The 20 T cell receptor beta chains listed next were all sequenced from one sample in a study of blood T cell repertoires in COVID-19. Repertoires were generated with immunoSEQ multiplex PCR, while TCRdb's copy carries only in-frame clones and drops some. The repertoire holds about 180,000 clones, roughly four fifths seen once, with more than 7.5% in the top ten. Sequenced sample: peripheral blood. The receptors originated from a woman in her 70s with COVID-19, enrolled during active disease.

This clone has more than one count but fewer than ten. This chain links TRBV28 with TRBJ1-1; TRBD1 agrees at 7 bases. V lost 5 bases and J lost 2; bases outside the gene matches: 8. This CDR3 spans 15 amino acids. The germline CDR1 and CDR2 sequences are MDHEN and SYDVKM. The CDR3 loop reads CASSPAGGINTEAFF. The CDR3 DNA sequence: TGTGCCAGCAGTCCCGCAGGGGGAATTAACACTGAAGCTTTCTTT.

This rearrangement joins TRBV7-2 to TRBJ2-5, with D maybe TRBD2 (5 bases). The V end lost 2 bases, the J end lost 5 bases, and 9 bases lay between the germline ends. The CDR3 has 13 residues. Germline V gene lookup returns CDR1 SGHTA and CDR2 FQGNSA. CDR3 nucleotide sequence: TGTGCCAGCAGCTTACTAGCCGGGGAGACCCAGTACTTC. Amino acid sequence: CASSLLAGETQYF.

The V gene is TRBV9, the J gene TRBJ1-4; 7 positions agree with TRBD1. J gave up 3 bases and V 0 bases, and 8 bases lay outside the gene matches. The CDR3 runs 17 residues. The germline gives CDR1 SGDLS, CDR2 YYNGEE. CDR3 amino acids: CASSVDAGGVSNEKLFF. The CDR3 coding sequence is TGTGCCAGCAGCGTAGATGCAGGGGGAGTATCTAATGAAAAACTGTTTTTT.

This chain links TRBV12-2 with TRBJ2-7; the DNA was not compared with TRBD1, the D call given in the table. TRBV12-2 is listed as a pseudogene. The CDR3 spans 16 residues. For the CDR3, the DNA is TGTGCAAGTCGCGCTTGGAGACAGGGTACGAGGTACGAGCAGTACTTC. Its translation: CASRAWRQGTRYEQYF.

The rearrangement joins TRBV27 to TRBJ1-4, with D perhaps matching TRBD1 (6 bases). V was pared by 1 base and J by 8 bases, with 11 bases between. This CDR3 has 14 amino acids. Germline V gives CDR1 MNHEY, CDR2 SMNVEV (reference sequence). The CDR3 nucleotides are TGTGCCAGCAGTTTATATGGGGGCGAGGAAAAACTGTTTTTT. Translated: CASSLYGGEEKLFF.

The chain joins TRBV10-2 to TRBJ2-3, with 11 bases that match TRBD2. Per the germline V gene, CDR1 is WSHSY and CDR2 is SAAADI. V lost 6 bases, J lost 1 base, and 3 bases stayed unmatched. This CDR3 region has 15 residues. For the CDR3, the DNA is TGCGCCAGCAGGGGGACTAGCGGCCGCACAGATACGCAGTATTTT. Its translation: CASRGTSGRTDTQYF.

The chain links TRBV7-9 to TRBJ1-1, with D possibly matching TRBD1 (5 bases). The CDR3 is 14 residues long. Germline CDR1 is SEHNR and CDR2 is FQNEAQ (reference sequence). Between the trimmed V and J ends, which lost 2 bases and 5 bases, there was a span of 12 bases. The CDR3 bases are TGTGCCAGCAGCTTATATGCAGGGAATACTGAAGCTTTCTTT. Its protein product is CASSLYAGNTEAFF.

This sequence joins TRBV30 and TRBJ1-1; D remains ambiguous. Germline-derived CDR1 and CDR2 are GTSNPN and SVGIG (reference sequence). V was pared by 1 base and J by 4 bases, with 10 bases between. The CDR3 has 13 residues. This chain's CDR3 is CAWSGSGVTEAFF. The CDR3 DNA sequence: TGTGCCTGGAGTGGGAGCGGAGTCACTGAAGCTTTCTTT.

The CDR3 spells CASSQAGAGQPQHF. CDR3 coding DNA: TGTGCCAGCAGCCAAGCAGGGGCAGGTCAGCCCCAGCATTTT. V gene TRBV3-1 (or the pseudogene TRBV3-2) combines with J gene TRBJ1-5, with D possibly being TRBD1 (6 bases). Germline V gene sequence: CDR1 LGHDT, CDR2 YNNKEL (reference sequence). V lost 1 base and J lost 6, with 10 bases in between. CDR3 size: 14 residues.

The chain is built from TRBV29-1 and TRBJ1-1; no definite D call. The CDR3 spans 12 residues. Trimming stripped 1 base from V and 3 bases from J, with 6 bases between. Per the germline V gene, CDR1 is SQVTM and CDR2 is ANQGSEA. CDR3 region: CSVEGDYTEAFF. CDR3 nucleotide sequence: TGCAGCGTTGAAGGTGACTACACTGAAGCTTTCTTT.

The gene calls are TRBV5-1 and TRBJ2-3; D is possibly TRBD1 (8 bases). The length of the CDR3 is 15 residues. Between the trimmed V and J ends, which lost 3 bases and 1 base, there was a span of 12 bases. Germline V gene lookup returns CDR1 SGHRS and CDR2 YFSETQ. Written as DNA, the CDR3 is TGCGCCAGCAGCTCACAGGGGGGGCGCACAGATACGCAGTATTTT. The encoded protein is CASSSQGGRTDTQYF.

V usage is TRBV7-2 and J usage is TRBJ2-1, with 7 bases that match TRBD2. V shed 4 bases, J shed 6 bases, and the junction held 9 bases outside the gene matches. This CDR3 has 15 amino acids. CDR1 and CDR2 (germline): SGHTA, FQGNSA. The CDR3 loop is CASSWSGAPGNEQFF. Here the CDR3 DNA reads TGTGCCAGCAGCTGGAGCGGGGCTCCTGGCAATGAGCAGTTCTTC.

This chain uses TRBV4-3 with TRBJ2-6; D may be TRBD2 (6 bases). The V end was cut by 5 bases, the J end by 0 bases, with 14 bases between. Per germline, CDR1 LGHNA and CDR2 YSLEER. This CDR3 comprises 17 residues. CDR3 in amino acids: CASSSQVGGSGANVLTF. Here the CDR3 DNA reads TGCGCCAGCAGCTCCCAGGTGGGGGGCTCTGGGGCCAACGTCCTGACTTTC.

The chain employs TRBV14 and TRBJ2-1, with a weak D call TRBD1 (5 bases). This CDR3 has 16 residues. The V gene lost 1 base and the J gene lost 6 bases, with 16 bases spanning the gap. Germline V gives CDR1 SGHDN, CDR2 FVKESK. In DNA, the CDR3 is TGTGCCAGCAGCCAAGGGGGCACCAATATCGGCAATGAGCAGTTCTTC. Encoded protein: CASSQGGTNIGNEQFF.

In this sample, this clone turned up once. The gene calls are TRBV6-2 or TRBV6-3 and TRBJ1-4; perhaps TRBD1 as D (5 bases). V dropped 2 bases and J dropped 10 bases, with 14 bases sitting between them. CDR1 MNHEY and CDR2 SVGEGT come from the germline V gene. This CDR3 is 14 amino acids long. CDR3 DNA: TGTGCCAGCAGTTACCTCATTCAGGGCGGAAAACTGTTTTTT. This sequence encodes CASSYLIQGGKLFF.

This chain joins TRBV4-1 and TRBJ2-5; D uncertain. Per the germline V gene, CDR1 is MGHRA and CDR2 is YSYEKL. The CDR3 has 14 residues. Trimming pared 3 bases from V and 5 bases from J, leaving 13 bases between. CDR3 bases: TGCGCCAGCAGCCAGCCGGTTCGGTCTGAGACCCAGTACTTC. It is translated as CASSQPVRSETQYF.

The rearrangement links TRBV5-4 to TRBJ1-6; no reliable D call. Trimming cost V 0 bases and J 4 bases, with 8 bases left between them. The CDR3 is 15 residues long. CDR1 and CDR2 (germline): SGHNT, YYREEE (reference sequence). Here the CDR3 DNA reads TGTGCCAGCAGCTTGGTTTCAGATTATAATTCACCCCTCCACTTT. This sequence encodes CASSLVSDYNSPLHF.

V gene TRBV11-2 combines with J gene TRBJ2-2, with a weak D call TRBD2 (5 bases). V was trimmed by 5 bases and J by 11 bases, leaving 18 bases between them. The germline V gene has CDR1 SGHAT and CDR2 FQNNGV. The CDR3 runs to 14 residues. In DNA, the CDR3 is TGTGCCAGCAGCCCCACGAGTACCGGGGAAGAGCTGTTTTTT. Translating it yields CASSPTSTGEELFF.

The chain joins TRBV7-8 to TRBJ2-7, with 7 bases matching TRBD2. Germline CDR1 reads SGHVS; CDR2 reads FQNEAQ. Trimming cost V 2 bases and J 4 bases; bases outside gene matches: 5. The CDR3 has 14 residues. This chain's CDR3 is CASSLRDYGYEQYF. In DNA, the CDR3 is TGTGCCAGCAGCTTAAGGGACTATGGGTACGAGCAGTACTTC.

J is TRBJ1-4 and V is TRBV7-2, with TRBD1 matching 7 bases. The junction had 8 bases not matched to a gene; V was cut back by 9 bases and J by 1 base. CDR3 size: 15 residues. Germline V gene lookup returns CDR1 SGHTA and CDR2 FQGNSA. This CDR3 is CASSRGPETNEKLFF. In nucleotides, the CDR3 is TGTGCCAGTTCTAGGGGGCCGGAAACTAATGAAAAACTGTTTTTT.